A single sample is the source of the 2 T cell receptor beta chains below, sequenced in a study of CD8 T cells in Susac syndrome. The authors reverse transcribed 0.5 to 1 ug RNA with random hexamers. Using its own MiXCR run on the immunoSEQ multiplex PCR reads, TCRdb lists one record per CDR3 protein. The repertoire holds some 300,000 distinct CDR3 sequences, approximately 84% seen once, with 0.11% in the top ten. The material sequenced was CD8+ T cells from PBMCs. The receptors originated from a human donor with multiple sclerosis.

V is TRBV7-2 and J is TRBJ2-3; TRBD2 is a possible D gene (6 bases). The length of the CDR3 is 16 residues. V was shortened by 1 base and J by 6 bases, with 17 bases between the two germline ends. CDR1 is SGHTA and CDR2 is FQGNSA in the germline V gene. CDR3 sequence reads: CASSLVPSVLGDTQYF. CDR3 coding DNA: TGTGCCAGCAGCTTAGTGCCTAGCGTATTAGGGGATACGCAGTATTTT.

The chain links TRBV5-1 to TRBJ2-3; weak D call: TRBD1 (6 bases). The germline V gene encodes CDR1 SGHRS and CDR2 YFSETQ. The germline V and J ends were trimmed by 1 base and 3 bases, with 18 bases remaining between them. The CDR3 has 17 residues. DNA of the CDR3: TGCGCCAGCAGCTTGAACAGGGAAACCTCTTGGACAGATACGCAGTATTTT. Translated, it gives CASSLNRETSWTDTQYF.